The 13 T cell receptor beta chains in this list originate from one sample, sequenced in a study of T cell responses to AZD1222 COVID-19 vaccine. Measured with immunoSEQ multiplex PCR; TCRdb has only the in-frame clones, and not every one. Altogether under 70,000 clones are present, 76% being singletons, with the ten largest covering around 15%. Sequenced material: peripheral blood, taken on day 0 of AZD1222 vaccination. These receptors originate from an adult in good health.

As DNA, the CDR3 is TGTGCCAGCAGTTCCACAGGGGGCTTGAACACTGAAGCTTTCTTT. This sequence encodes CASSSTGGLNTEAFF. This sequence joins TRBV6-5 and TRBJ1-1, with 9 bases lining up with TRBD1. CDR1 is MNHEY and CDR2 is SVGAGI in the germline V gene. The CDR3 consists of 15 residues. J was trimmed by 0 bases and V by 4 bases; bases with no gene match: 3.

This clone was detected only a few times. The V call is TRBV6-2 or TRBV6-3, the J call TRBJ2-2; possible D gene TRBD1, 6 bases. The length of the CDR3 is 15 residues. The V end lost 0 bases, the J end lost 6 bases, and 11 bases lay between the germline ends. In germline, CDR1 is MNHEY, CDR2 SVGEGT. CDR3: CASSYSGATPGELFF. CDR3 DNA: TGTGCCAGCAGTTACTCGGGGGCGACACCCGGGGAGCTGTTTTTT.

V is TRBV7-3 and J is TRBJ2-3; TRBD2 matches 8 bases. The germline CDR1 and CDR2 sequences are SGHTA and FQGTGA. The CDR3 extends over 15 amino acids. The V segment lost 8 bases and the J segment 4 bases; nucleotides outside the gene matches: 11. CDR3 bases: TGTGCCAGCGTGGCGAGCGGGAGCCCCGCAGATACGCAGTATTTT. Translation: CASVASGSPADTQYF. The whole variable domain, remainder taken from reference TRBV7-3 and TRBJ2-3, is GAGVSQTPSNKVTEKGKYVELRCDPISGHTALYWYRQSLGQGPEFLIYFQGTGAADDSGLPNDRFFAVRPEGSVSTLKIQRTERGDSAVYLCASVASGSPADTQYFGPGTRLTVL.

This clone was counted between two and nine times. V is TRBV12-3 or TRBV12-4 and J is TRBJ1-2, with a weak D call TRBD1 (6 bases). This CDR3 has 13 residues. Trimming removed 6 bases at V and 8 bases at J, with 16 bases between. CDR3 amino acids: CASSPTTGTGYTF. In DNA, the CDR3 is TGTGCCAGCAGCCCCACGACAGGAACCGGCTACACCTTC.

The count of this clone is one. The V call is TRBV18, the J call TRBJ2-5; D not certain. The germline gives CDR1 KGHSH, CDR2 LQKENI. There are 11 residues in the CDR3. V dropped 1 base and J dropped 3 bases, with 0 bases sitting between them. The CDR3 bases are TGTGCCAGCTCACCACAAGAGACCCAGTACTTC. Translation gives CASSPQETQYF.

V is TRBV29-1 and J is TRBJ1-2; 7 bases map to TRBD1. The CDR3 covers 12 residues. Germline values: CDR1 SQVTM, CDR2 ANQGSEA. J was trimmed by 3 bases and V by 2 bases; bases with no gene match: 0. The DNA of the CDR3 is TGCAGCGTTGAACAGGGGGACTATGGCTACACCTTC. It codes for CSVEQGDYGYTF.

The CDR3 sequence: CASSLGARSMSTEAFF. CDR3 in DNA: TGTGCCAGCAGCTTAGGGGCCAGGTCCATGAGCACTGAAGCTTTCTTT. The chain recombines TRBV11-1 with TRBJ1-1; unclear D gene. Trimming stripped 1 base from V and 4 bases from J, with 16 bases between. Germline CDR1 reads SGHAT; CDR2 reads FQDESV (reference sequence). There are 16 residues in the CDR3.

This clone has a single count. As DNA, the CDR3 is TGTGCCAGCAGCTTAAGGGACAGGTCTTACACTGAAGCTTTCTTT. It is translated as CASSLRDRSYTEAFF. The V call is TRBV7-2, the J call TRBJ1-1, with TRBD1 identical over 8 bases. Per the germline V gene, CDR1 is SGHTA and CDR2 is FQGNSA. The length of the CDR3 is 15 residues. With 2 bases clipped from V and 3 bases from J, the junction kept 5 bases outside the gene matches.

CDR3 DNA: TGTGCCAGCAGTGAGGGGGGGGGCGAATCACCCCTCCACTTT. Its protein product is CASSEGGGESPLHF. This chain links TRBV6-1 with TRBJ1-6; TRBD1 might be the D (6 bases). CDR1 and CDR2 from the germline V gene are MNHNS and SASEGT. V was cut by 3 bases and J by 10 bases, with 13 bases left in between. CDR3 length: 14 residues.

This chain joins TRBV30 and TRBJ1-3; D unresolved. Germline V gene sequence: CDR1 GTSNPN, CDR2 SVGIG (reference sequence). This CDR3 is 13 amino acids long. Trimming removed 1 base from V and 0 bases from J, with 4 bases in between. CDR3 in amino acids: CAWSGHSGNTIYF. Here the CDR3 DNA reads TGTGCCTGGAGTGGGCACTCTGGAAACACCATATATTTT.

The chain uses TRBV5-4 and TRBJ1-6; no clear D gene. CDR1 SGHNT and CDR2 YYREEE come from the germline V gene (reference sequence). This CDR3 region has 15 residues. Deletions cut 1 base from V and 5 bases from J, with 10 bases between. The CDR3, as DNA: TGTGCCAGCAGCTTGAAGGGATCGGATAATTCACCCCTCCACTTT. It codes for CASSLKGSDNSPLHF. Together with reference TRBV5-4 and TRBJ1-6, the CDR3 gives the full variable domain: ETGVTQSPTHLIKTRGQQVTLRCSSQSGHNTVSWYQQALGQGPQFIFQYYREEENGRGNFPPRFSGLQFPNYSSELNVNALELDDSALYLCASSLKGSDNSPLHFGNGTRLTVT.

The chain joins TRBV6-5 to TRBJ1-1; D not certain. The V gene lost 4 bases and the J gene lost 0 bases, with 9 bases spanning the gap. Germline loops: CDR1 MNHEY, CDR2 SVGAGI. The CDR3 consists of 14 residues. The CDR3 protein is CASSSEGMNTEAFF. The CDR3 DNA follows: TGTGCCAGCAGTTCGGAGGGCATGAACACTGAAGCTTTCTTT.

V gene TRBV7-9 combines with J gene TRBJ1-4; TRBD1 is a possible D gene (6 bases). CDR1 SEHNR and CDR2 FQNEAQ come from the germline V gene (reference sequence). The CDR3 has 14 amino acids. The V end was cut by 3 bases, the J end by 14 bases, with 19 bases between. The CDR3 nucleotides read TGTGCCAGCAGCTTTGGGGACACAGCGAATCGGCTGTTTTTT. Its translation is CASSFGDTANRLFF.